This entry features one T cell receptor beta chain sequence. The antigen is undetermined. The data were obtained in a study of PD-L1 blockade in urothelial cancer. Across the study: Enrolled patients had been treated previously with 0 to 3 chemotherapy regimens. Overall study results and limits: Tumor-associated blood clones were expanded more by durable-benefit patients at 3 weeks.

Templates that were synthetic TCR analogs were spiked into each PCR. Profiled with immunoSEQ multiplex PCR; TCRdb holds only in-frame clones, not every one. The sample has under 40,000 clones, 75% to 95% seen once. Patients were diagnosed with urothelial carcinoma, either locally advanced or metastatic. The sequencing here drew on PBMCs, taken around atezolizumab (anti-PD-L1) treatment. This sequence was found in an older man with urothelial cancer.

The CDR3 DNA is TGTGCCAGCAGCTTTGACAGGGATATCTACGAGCAGTACTTC. Amino acids: CASSFDRDIYEQYF. The rearrangement links TRBV11-3 to TRBJ2-7; 7 positions match TRBD1. CDR3 length: 14 residues. Trimming at V came to 3 bases and at J to 3 bases, leaving 5 bases not matched to a gene. Germline V gives CDR1 SGHNT, CDR2 YENEEA.